These 8 T cell receptor beta chains share one sample of origin, sequenced in a study of blood T cell repertoires in COVID-19. The method was immunoSEQ multiplex PCR; TCRdb's version includes in-frame clones alone and lacks a portion of them. The sample records some 290,000 clones, roughly 90% being singletons. Sequencing was performed on peripheral blood. These TCRs come from a woman aged 25 to 39 with COVID-19, enrolled during active disease.

The chain joins TRBV28 to TRBJ1-2; D ambiguous. V dropped 1 base and J dropped 3 bases, with 12 bases sitting between them. CDR3 length equals 15 residues. Germline CDR1 and CDR2: MDHEN and SYDVKM. The CDR3 here is CASSLSPILYYGYTF. The CDR3 DNA is TGTGCCAGCAGTTTATCCCCCATACTGTACTATGGCTACACCTTC.

This chain joins TRBV5-5 and TRBJ1-3; weak D call: TRBD1 (6 bases). Germline CDR1 SGHKS, CDR2 YYEKEE (reference sequence). Deletions cut 5 bases from V and 0 bases from J, with 12 bases between. There are 15 residues in the CDR3. In nucleotides, the CDR3 is TGTGCCAGCAGTCTACAGGGAAACTCTGGAAACACCATATATTTT. Protein product: CASSLQGNSGNTIYF.

The chain employs TRBV6-6 and TRBJ2-2, with 7 nucleotides matching TRBD1. This CDR3 has 16 residues. V lost 4 bases to trimming and J lost 1 base; unmatched junction nucleotides: 6. The germline gives CDR1 MNHNY, CDR2 SVGAGI (reference sequence). CDR3 protein: CASSSHRGMNTGELFF. The CDR3, as DNA: TGTGCCAGCAGTTCCCACAGGGGCATGAACACCGGGGAGCTGTTTTTT.

The chain has TRBV11-2 and TRBJ1-2; 9 bases agree with TRBD1. Germline values: CDR1 SGHAT, CDR2 FQNNGV. There are 14 residues in the CDR3. J was trimmed by 8 bases and V by 0 bases; bases with no gene match: 4. The CDR3, as DNA: TGTGCCAGCAGCTTAGATGGACAGGGGAACGGCTACACCTTC. The encoded protein is CASSLDGQGNGYTF.

This clone appeared a single time. The chain recombines TRBV4-1 with TRBJ2-5; 7 positions match TRBD1. V gave up 1 base and J gave up 3 bases; unmatched junction bases: 2. Per the germline V gene, CDR1 is MGHRA and CDR2 is YSYEKL. CDR3 length: 14 residues. CDR3: CASSQAGTEETQYF. The CDR3 coding sequence is TGCGCCAGCAGCCAAGCCGGGACAGAAGAGACCCAGTACTTC.

CDR3 nucleotides: TGTGCCAGCAGCTCTATTACAGGCTACGGAAACACCATATATTTT. This encodes CASSSITGYGNTIYF. J is TRBJ1-3 and V is TRBV11-2, with D tentatively TRBD1 (5 bases). Germline V CDR1 and CDR2: SGHAT, FQNNGV. V shed 4 bases and J shed 4 bases, with 14 bases lying between them. This CDR3 has 15 residues.

This clone was observed once. The V gene is TRBV7-9, the J gene TRBJ1-4, with 8 bases fitting TRBD1. The germline V gene encodes CDR1 SEHNR and CDR2 FQNEAQ (reference sequence). Trimming at V came to 6 bases and at J to 6 bases, leaving 9 bases not matched to a gene. The CDR3 consists of 15 residues. CDR3 DNA sequence: TGTGCCAGCAGAGGACCGGAGACAGGGGATGAAAAACTGTTTTTT. Its translation: CASRGPETGDEKLFF.

This clone has just a few counts. J is TRBJ2-7 and V is TRBV11-2, with 7 bases matching TRBD1. This CDR3 has 13 amino acids. Trimming took 3 bases from V and 2 from J; bases not matched to a gene: 1. The germline V gene has CDR1 SGHAT and CDR2 FQNNGV. CDR3 bases: TGTGCCAGCAGCTTCGGACAGGCCTACGAGCAGTACTTC. It encodes CASSFGQAYEQYF.